This T cell receptor (beta chain) emerged from a study of OX40 agonist ivuxolimab in advanced cancers. Study information: Patients receiving dose escalation had hepatocellular carcinoma, melanoma, renal cell or head and neck cancer. Having had anti-PD-1, anti-PD-L1 or anti-CTLA-4 therapy before was allowed, and approximately 40% had some.

Trimming removed 2 bases from V and 1 base from J; junction bases left unmatched: 4. The CDR3 is made up of 17 amino acids. The germline CDR1 and CDR2 sequences are KGHSH and LQKENI. Study-wide points: Dosing at 0.1 to 3.0 mg/kg was accompanied by clonal expansion of CD4+ and CD8+ blood T cells by week 6.

With regard to this clone: Antigen unknown.

TCRdb's copy holds only in-frame clones and misses some; the assay was immunoSEQ multiplex PCR. The sample yields roughly 15,000 clones, around nine tenths seen once. The chain uses TRBV18 and TRBJ2-3, with 12 bases that match TRBD2. The sample here was CD4+ or CD8+ T cells sorted from blood, taken in a trial of the OX40 agonist ivuxolimab. This TCR derives from an adult with an advanced solid tumor such as melanoma, head and neck, liver or kidney cancer. CDR3 sequence reads: CASSPTSGRPGTDTQYF. The CDR3, as DNA: TGTGCCAGCTCACCAACTAGCGGGAGGCCTGGCACAGATACGCAGTATTTT. Full variable domain (missing parts from reference TRBV18 and TRBJ2-3): NAGVMQNPRHLVRRRGQEARLRCSPMKGHSHVYWYRQLPEEGLKFMVYLQKENIIDESGMPKERFSAEFPKEGPSILRIQQVVRGDSAAYFCASSPTSGRPGTDTQYFGPGTRLTVL.